Listed here are 26 T cell receptor beta chains from one sample, sequenced in a study of blood T cell repertoires in COVID-19. Clones were read by immunoSEQ multiplex PCR, and TCRdb kept only the in-frame ones, dropping some. The repertoire holds about 200,000 clones, with 86% as singletons. Sequencing was carried out using PBMCs or T cells enriched from blood (not recorded which). These receptor sequences come from a middle-aged man with acute COVID-19.

There are a few counts of this clone. The rearrangement uses TRBV3-1 (or the pseudogene TRBV3-2) and TRBJ2-7; D perhaps matches TRBD2 (6 bases). The CDR3 totals 14 residues. Germline CDR1 reads LGHDT; CDR2 reads YNNKEL (reference sequence). Trimming took off 1 base at V and 2 bases at J, with 9 bases between the two ends. The CDR3 DNA follows: TGTGCCAGCAGCCAAGGACGGACTACCTACGAGCAGTACTTC. It specifies CASSQGRTTYEQYF.

V usage is TRBV5-6 and J usage is TRBJ1-2; a weak D match, TRBD1 (6 bases). The CDR3 loop spans 15 amino acids. Trimming took off 0 bases at V and 2 bases at J, with 11 bases between the two ends. The germline CDR1 and CDR2 sequences are SGHDT and YYEEEE. CDR3 nucleotide sequence: TGTGCCAGCAGCTTGGCTGGTACAGGGAACTATGGCTACACCTTC. It translates to CASSLAGTGNYGYTF.

This clone was seen more than once but under ten times. The chain couples TRBV2 to TRBJ2-3, with D tentatively TRBD1 (5 bases). Trimming left V 5 bases short and J 4 bases short, with 13 bases between. CDR3 length: 14 amino acids. From germline, CDR1 is SNHLY and CDR2 FYNNEI. CDR3 sequence: CASSWGPPPDTQYF. DNA for the CDR3: TGTGCCAGCAGTTGGGGCCCTCCCCCAGATACGCAGTATTTT.

DNA for the CDR3: TGCAGCGCGACCGAGGGGGCGGATGGCTACACCTTC. It codes for CSATEGADGYTF. This sequence joins TRBV29-1 and TRBJ1-2, with 7 bases identical to TRBD1. This CDR3 has 12 amino acids. Germline V gives CDR1 SQVTM, CDR2 ANQGSEA. With 7 bases clipped from V and 6 bases from J, the junction kept 8 bases outside the gene matches.

The chain carries TRBV5-6 and TRBJ2-7; D is possibly TRBD1 (6 bases). CDR1 is SGHDT, CDR2 YYEEEE, per germline. The ends were cut back, 4 bases at V and 2 bases at J, with 10 bases in the middle. This CDR3 has 13 amino acids. In DNA, the CDR3 is TGTGCCAGCAGCCGAACAGGGCCCTACGAGCAGTACTTC. Amino acids: CASSRTGPYEQYF.

The V gene is TRBV9, the J gene TRBJ1-3; no firm D call. From germline, CDR1 is SGDLS and CDR2 YYNGEE. V was cut by 7 bases and J by 3 bases, with 11 bases left in between. This CDR3 is built from 13 residues. CDR3 in amino acids: CASGIPSGNTIYF. The DNA of the CDR3 is TGTGCCAGCGGCATACCCAGTGGAAACACCATATATTTT. Looking up the rest from reference TRBV9 and TRBJ1-3 gives the full variable domain: DSGVTQTPKHLITATGQRVTLRCSPRSGDLSVYWYQQSLDQGLQFLIQYYNGEERAKGNILERFSAQQFPDLHSELNLSSLELGDSALYFCASGIPSGNTIYFGEGSWLTVV.

The chain uses TRBV7-3 and TRBJ1-1; D ambiguous. V was shortened by 5 bases and J by 2 bases, with 12 bases between the two germline ends. This CDR3 is built from 14 residues. Germline V CDR1 and CDR2: SGHTA, FQGTGA. The CDR3 loop reads CASSPGRGNTEAFF. DNA for the CDR3: TGTGCCAGCAGCCCCGGACGGGGAAACACTGAAGCTTTCTTT. Supplemented by reference TRBV7-3 and TRBJ1-1, the full variable domain reads GAGVSQTPSNKVTEKGKYVELRCDPISGHTALYWYRQSLGQGPEFLIYFQGTGAADDSGLPNDRFFAVRPEGSVSTLKIQRTERGDSAVYLCASSPGRGNTEAFFGQGTRLTVV.

This clone showed up just once. The rearrangement joins TRBV5-4 to TRBJ2-2, with D tentatively TRBD1 (5 bases). The CDR3 totals 14 residues. Trimming stripped 4 bases from V and 5 bases from J, with 12 bases between. Germline V lookup: CDR1 SGHNT, CDR2 YYREEE (reference sequence). CDR3 sequence reads: CASSKQQETGELFF. CDR3 DNA sequence: TGTGCCAGCAGCAAACAACAGGAAACCGGGGAGCTGTTTTTT.

The rearrangement links TRBV18 to TRBJ2-1, with TRBD1 as a possible D gene (6 bases). Germline-derived CDR1 and CDR2 are KGHSH and LQKENI. The germline V and J ends were trimmed by 3 bases and 6 bases, with 9 bases remaining between them. CDR3 length: 13 amino acids. In DNA form, the CDR3 reads TGTGCCAGCTCACCGGGACATCGCAATGAGCAGTTCTTC. It is translated as CASSPGHRNEQFF.

CDR3 loop: CASRLTVPNTEAFF. The CDR3 bases are TGTGCCAGCAGGCTGACAGTTCCGAACACTGAAGCTTTCTTT. This chain uses TRBV11-2 with TRBJ1-1; D might be TRBD1 (5 bases). Germline values: CDR1 SGHAT, CDR2 FQNNGV. Trimming removed 6 bases at V and 1 base at J, with 12 bases between. This CDR3 comprises 14 residues.

This chain links TRBV5-1 with TRBJ1-1, with TRBD1 as a possible D gene (5 bases). V lost 4 bases, J lost 4 bases, and 14 bases lay in between. Germline-derived CDR1 and CDR2 are SGHRS and YFSETQ. This CDR3 region has 14 residues. Here the CDR3 reads CASSPGAGSTEAFF. DNA for the CDR3: TGCGCCAGCAGCCCCGGGGCGGGGAGCACTGAAGCTTTCTTT.

V and J are TRBV28 and TRBJ2-7; 11 bases agree with TRBD2. J gave up 0 bases and V 3 bases, and 4 bases lay outside the gene matches. There are 16 residues in the CDR3. The germline CDR1 and CDR2 sequences are MDHEN and SYDVKM. The CDR3 loop is CASSLITSGSSYEQYF. For the CDR3, the DNA is TGTGCCAGCAGTTTGATTACTAGCGGGAGCTCCTACGAGCAGTACTTC.

The chain joins TRBV6-6 to TRBJ2-2, with 9 bases lining up with TRBD1. This CDR3 is 16 amino acids long. Germline V lookup: CDR1 MNHNY, CDR2 SVGAGI (reference sequence). V was pared by 6 bases and J by 6 bases, with 11 bases of the junction left unmatched. The CDR3, as DNA: TGTGCCAGCAGAGCACAGGGGGCGATGAGCGCCGGGGAGCTGTTTTTT. Encoded protein: CASRAQGAMSAGELFF.

A remark on this clone: The junction does not match germline at one end; this may be a read error. The J gene is TRBJ1-1, the V gene TRBV27; maybe TRBD1 (6 bases). The CDR3 sequence is 15 residues long. The germline V gene encodes CDR1 MNHEY and CDR2 SMNVEV (reference sequence). CDR3 DNA sequence: TGTGCCAGCAGTGTCGGGGTTCAGGGGAACACTGAAGCTTTCTTC. Translation gives CASSVGVQGNTEAFF.

V gene TRBV9 combines with J gene TRBJ2-5; TRBD1 matches 10 bases. The ends lost 3 bases at V and 8 bases at J; junction bases unmatched: 7. Germline V CDR1 and CDR2: SGDLS, YYNGEE. The length of the CDR3 is 14 residues. The CDR3 DNA sequence: TGTGCCAGCAGCGAGCCCGGGACAGGGGCCACCCAGTACTTC. Translating gives CASSEPGTGATQYF.

This chain links TRBV6-5 with TRBJ2-4; the D gene is possibly TRBD2 (5 bases). The CDR3 runs to 15 residues. The V end lost 2 bases, the J end lost 5 bases, and 13 bases lay between the germline ends. Germline lookup yields CDR1 MNHEY and CDR2 SVGAGI. The CDR3 sequence: CASSYAGLPENIQYF. The DNA of the CDR3 is TGTGCCAGCAGTTACGCGGGCCTGCCCGAAAACATTCAGTACTTC.

Written as DNA, the CDR3 is TGTGCCAGCAGCCAAGGGTCGACGTTGCGCGGGGAGACCCAGTACTTC. It encodes CASSQGSTLRGETQYF. The rearrangement uses TRBV3-1 (or the pseudogene TRBV3-2) and TRBJ2-5; a weak D match, TRBD2 (5 bases). V gave up 1 base and J gave up 5 bases, with 17 bases separating them. There are 16 residues in the CDR3. The germline gives CDR1 LGHDT, CDR2 YNNKEL (reference sequence).

V usage is TRBV7-2 and J usage is TRBJ1-5; 10 bases match TRBD1. The CDR3 is 15 residues long. CDR1 SGHTA and CDR2 FQGNSA come from the germline V gene. Trimming took 3 bases from V and 9 from J; bases not matched to a gene: 8. The chain's CDR3 is CASSLMTGGGGPQHF. The CDR3 coding sequence is TGTGCCAGCAGCTTGATGACAGGGGGCGGCGGGCCCCAGCATTTT. The complete variable domain, with remaining parts taken from reference TRBV7-2 and TRBJ1-5, reads GAGVSQSPSNKVTEKGKDVELRCDPISGHTALYWYRQSLGQGLEFLIYFQGNSAPDKSGLPSDRFSAERTGGSVSTLTIQRTQQEDSAVYLCASSLMTGGGGPQHFGDGTRLSIL.

V usage is TRBV4-3 and J usage is TRBJ2-7; 9 nucleotides line up with TRBD2. With 4 bases clipped from V and 2 bases from J, the junction kept 3 bases outside the gene matches. Looked up from germline, CDR1 is LGHNA and CDR2 is YSLEER. The CDR3 runs to 14 residues. The CDR3 protein is CASSPSGIPYEQYF. The CDR3 nucleotides are TGCGCCAGCAGCCCTAGCGGGATCCCCTACGAGCAGTACTTC.

The chain recombines TRBV3-1 (or the pseudogene TRBV3-2) with TRBJ1-2; 9 nucleotides line up with TRBD1. J was trimmed by 5 bases and V by 1 base; bases with no gene match: 11. The germline CDR1 and CDR2 sequences are LGHDT and YNNKEL (reference sequence). CDR3 size: 17 residues. CDR3 amino acids: CASSQGNLGQGIYGYTF. CDR3 DNA: TGTGCCAGCAGCCAAGGGAATTTGGGACAGGGAATTTATGGCTACACCTTC.

The gene calls are TRBV10-2 and TRBJ2-3, with TRBD2 as a possible D gene (5 bases). Trimming removed 6 bases from V and 0 bases from J, with 13 bases in between. The CDR3 totals 15 residues. Germline-derived CDR1 and CDR2 are WSHSY and SAAADI. In nucleotides, the CDR3 is TGCGCCAGCAGCAAGGAGGTGGCTAGCACAGATACGCAGTATTTT. Its translation: CASSKEVASTDTQYF.

V is TRBV10-3 and J is TRBJ2-5, with 10 positions matching TRBD2. The length of the CDR3 is 13 residues. The J segment lost 1 base and the V segment lost 8 bases, leaving 1 base of the junction unmatched. Germline V CDR1 and CDR2: ENHRY, SYGVKD. Here the CDR3 reads CAIASGGQETQYF. The DNA for the CDR3 is TGTGCCATCGCTAGCGGGGGCCAAGAGACCCAGTACTTC.

This chain uses TRBV5-4 with TRBJ1-4; the D gene is possibly TRBD1 (6 bases). Germline CDR1 is SGHNT and CDR2 is YYREEE (reference sequence). V shed 5 bases and J shed 5 bases, with 16 bases lying between them. The CDR3 length is 15 residues. The CDR3 loop is CASSPSKGENEKLFF. CDR3 coding DNA: TGTGCCAGCAGTCCGTCGAAGGGGGAAAATGAAAAACTGTTTTTT.

This clone showed up just a few times. The V call is TRBV4-3, the J call TRBJ2-5; 7 nucleotides line up with TRBD2. J gave up 5 bases and V 1 base, and 4 bases lay outside the gene matches. The CDR3 has 14 amino acids. The V gene's germline CDR1 is LGHNA and CDR2 YSLEER. This CDR3 reads CASSQGREVETQYF. CDR3 sequence (DNA): TGCGCCAGCAGCCAAGGCCGGGAGGTGGAGACCCAGTACTTC.

V usage is TRBV7-9 and J usage is TRBJ1-5, with D possibly matching TRBD1 (6 bases). The CDR3 runs 18 residues. Trimming cost V 3 bases and J 2 bases, with 20 bases left between them. Germline loops: CDR1 SEHNR, CDR2 FQNEAQ (reference sequence). The CDR3 protein is CASSFTLDRIYRNQPQHF. CDR3 DNA: TGTGCCAGCAGCTTCACCTTAGACAGGATCTATCGCAATCAGCCCCAGCATTTT.

V usage is TRBV28 and J usage is TRBJ1-1; D not certain. The CDR3 has 13 residues. V lost 8 bases and J lost 2, with 12 bases in between. Germline CDR1 and CDR2: MDHEN and SYDVKM. In nucleotides, the CDR3 is TGTGCCAGCTTTGGGCACAAAAACACTGAAGCTTTCTTT. Its translation: CASFGHKNTEAFF.